This T cell receptor (beta chain) comes out of a study of blood T cell repertoires in COVID-19. For the study at large: Researchers got acute and convalescent COVID-19 samples from the United States, Italy and Spain. In each case, the material was cDNA or gDNA derived from T cells, B-cell-depleted T cells, or PBMCs.

Germline assignment: CDR1 SGHAT and CDR2 FQNNGV. CDR3 length: 13 residues. V lost 4 bases and J lost 2, with 7 bases in between. During active infection, Seattle patients enrolled and were then monitored through disease. Under the authors' procedure: Amplification of reference gene primers was used by the study to estimate nucleated cell counts. TCRdb keeps only in-frame clones here, not all; method: immunoSEQ multiplex PCR. That table is the source of V, J and clone size, and D and trimming were worked out from the DNA. The sample carries approximately 300,000 clones, around 90% recorded once. The V call is TRBV11-2, the J call TRBJ2-3; D gene ambiguous. The clonotype originates from a woman in her twenties or thirties with COVID-19, enrolled during active disease. The sample was peripheral blood. In DNA, the CDR3 is TGTGCCAGCAGCTCCCCAGTCACAGATACGCAGTATTTT. It codes for CASSSPVTDTQYF.